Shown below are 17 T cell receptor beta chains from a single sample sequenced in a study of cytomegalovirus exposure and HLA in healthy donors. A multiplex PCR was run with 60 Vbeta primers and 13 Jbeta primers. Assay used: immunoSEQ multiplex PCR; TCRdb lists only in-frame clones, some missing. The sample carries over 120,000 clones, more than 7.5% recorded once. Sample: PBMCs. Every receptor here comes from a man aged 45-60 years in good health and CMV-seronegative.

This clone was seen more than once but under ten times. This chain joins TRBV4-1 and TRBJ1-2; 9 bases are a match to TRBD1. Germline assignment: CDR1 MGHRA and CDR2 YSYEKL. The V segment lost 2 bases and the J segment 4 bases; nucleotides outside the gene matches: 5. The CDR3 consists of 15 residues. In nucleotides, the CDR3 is TGCGCCAGCAGCCAACCGGGACAGGGAACCTATGGCTACACCTTC. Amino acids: CASSQPGQGTYGYTF.

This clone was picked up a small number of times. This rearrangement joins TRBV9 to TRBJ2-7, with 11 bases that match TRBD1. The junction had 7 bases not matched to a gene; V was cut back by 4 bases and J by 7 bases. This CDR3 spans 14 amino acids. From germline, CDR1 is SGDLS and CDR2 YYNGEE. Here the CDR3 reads CASSLGQGVGEQYF. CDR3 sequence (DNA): TGTGCCAGCAGCCTGGGACAGGGGGTGGGGGAGCAGTACTTC. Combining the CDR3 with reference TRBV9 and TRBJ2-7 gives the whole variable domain DSGVTQTPKHLITATGQRVTLRCSPRSGDLSVYWYQQSLDQGLQFLIQYYNGEERAKGNILERFSAQQFPDLHSELNLSSLELGDSALYFCASSLGQGVGEQYFGPGTRLTVT.

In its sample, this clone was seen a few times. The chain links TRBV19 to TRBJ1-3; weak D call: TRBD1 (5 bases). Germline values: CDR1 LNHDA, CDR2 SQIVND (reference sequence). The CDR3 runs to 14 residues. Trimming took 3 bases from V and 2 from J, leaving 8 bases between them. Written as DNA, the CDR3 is TGTGCCAGTAGTATTTCCAGGGCTGGAAACACCATATATTTT. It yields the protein CASSISRAGNTIYF. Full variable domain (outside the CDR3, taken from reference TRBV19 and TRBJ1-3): DGGITQSPKYLFRKEGQNVTLSCEQNLNHDAMYWYRQDPGQGLRLIYYSQIVNDFQKGDIAEGYSVSREKKESFPLTVTSAQKNPTAFYLCASSISRAGNTIYFGEGSWLTVV.

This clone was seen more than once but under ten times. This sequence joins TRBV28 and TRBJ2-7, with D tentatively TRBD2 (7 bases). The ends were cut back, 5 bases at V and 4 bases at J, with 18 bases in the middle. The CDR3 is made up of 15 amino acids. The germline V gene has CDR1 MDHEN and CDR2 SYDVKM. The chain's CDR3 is CASSGVGGAGYEQYF. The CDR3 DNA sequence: TGTGCCAGCAGTGGGGTGGGGGGGGCCGGTTACGAGCAGTACTTC.

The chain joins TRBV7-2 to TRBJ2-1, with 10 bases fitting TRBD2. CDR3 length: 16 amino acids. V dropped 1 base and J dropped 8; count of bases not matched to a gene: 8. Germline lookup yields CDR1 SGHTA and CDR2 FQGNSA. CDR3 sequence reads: CASSLVLAGASDEQFF. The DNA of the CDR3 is TGTGCCAGCAGCTTAGTCCTAGCGGGGGCCTCCGATGAGCAGTTCTTC.

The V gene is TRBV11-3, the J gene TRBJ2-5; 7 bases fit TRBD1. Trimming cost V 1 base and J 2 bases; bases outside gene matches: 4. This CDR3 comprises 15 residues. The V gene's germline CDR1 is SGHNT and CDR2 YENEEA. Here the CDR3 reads CASSLVGRGQETQYF. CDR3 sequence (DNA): TGTGCCAGCAGCTTAGTGGGCAGGGGGCAAGAGACCCAGTACTTC.

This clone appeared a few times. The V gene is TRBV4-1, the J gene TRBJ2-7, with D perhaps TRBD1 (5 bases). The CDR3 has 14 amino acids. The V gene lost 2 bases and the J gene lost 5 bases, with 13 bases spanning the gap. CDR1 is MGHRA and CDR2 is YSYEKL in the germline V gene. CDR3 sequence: CASSQMQGNHEQYF. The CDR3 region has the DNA TGCGCCAGCAGCCAAATGCAGGGAAACCACGAGCAGTACTTC.

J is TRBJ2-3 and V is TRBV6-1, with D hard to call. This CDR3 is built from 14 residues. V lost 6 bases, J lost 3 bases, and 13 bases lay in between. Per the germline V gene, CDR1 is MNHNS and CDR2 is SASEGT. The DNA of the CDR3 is TGTGCCAGCAGGAAGACTCCTTCGACAGATACGCAGTATTTT. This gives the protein CASRKTPSTDTQYF.

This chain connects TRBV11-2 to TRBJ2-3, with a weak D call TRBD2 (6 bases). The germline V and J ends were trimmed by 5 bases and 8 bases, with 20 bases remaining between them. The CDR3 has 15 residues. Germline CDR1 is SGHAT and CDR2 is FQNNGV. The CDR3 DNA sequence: TGTGCCAGCAGCGTGACTAGTAGTAGCGGTGGTACGCAGTATTTT. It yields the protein CASSVTSSSGGTQYF.

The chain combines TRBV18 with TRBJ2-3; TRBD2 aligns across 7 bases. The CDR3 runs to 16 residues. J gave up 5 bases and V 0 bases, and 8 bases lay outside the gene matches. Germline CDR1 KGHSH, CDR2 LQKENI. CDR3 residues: CASSPPGGIRGDTQYF. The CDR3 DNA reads TGTGCCAGCTCACCACCGGGGGGGATTCGGGGAGATACGCAGTATTTT.

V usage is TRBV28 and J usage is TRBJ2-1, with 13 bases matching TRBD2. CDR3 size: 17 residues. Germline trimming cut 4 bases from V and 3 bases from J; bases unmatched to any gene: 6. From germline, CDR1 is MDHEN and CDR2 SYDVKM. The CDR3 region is CASSSRTSGRIYNEQFF. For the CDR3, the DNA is TGTGCCAGCAGTTCCAGGACTAGCGGGAGAATCTACAATGAGCAGTTCTTC.

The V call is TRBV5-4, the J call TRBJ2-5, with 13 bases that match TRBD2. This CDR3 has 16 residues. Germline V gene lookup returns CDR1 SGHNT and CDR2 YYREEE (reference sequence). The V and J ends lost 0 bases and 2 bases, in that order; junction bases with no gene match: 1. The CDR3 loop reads CASSLGTSGGQETQYF. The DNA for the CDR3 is TGTGCCAGCAGCTTGGGGACTAGCGGGGGACAAGAGACCCAGTACTTC.

CDR3 DNA sequence: TGTGCCAGCAGCTTAGCGCCGGGACAGGGGGTCCCCAGCACAGATACGCAGTATTTT. It is translated as CASSLAPGQGVPSTDTQYF. This rearrangement joins TRBV7-7 to TRBJ2-3; 11 bases line up with TRBD1. The junction had 8 bases not matched to a gene; V was cut back by 0 bases and J by 0 bases. The CDR3 loop spans 19 amino acids. Germline CDR1 reads SSHAT; CDR2 reads FNYEAQ (reference sequence).

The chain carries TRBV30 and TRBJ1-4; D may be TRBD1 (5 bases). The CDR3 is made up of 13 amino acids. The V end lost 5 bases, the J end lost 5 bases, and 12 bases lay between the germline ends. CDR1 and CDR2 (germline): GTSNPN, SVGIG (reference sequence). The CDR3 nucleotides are TGTGCCTGGTCCACAGGCCCCAATGAAAAACTGTTTTTT. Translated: CAWSTGPNEKLFF.

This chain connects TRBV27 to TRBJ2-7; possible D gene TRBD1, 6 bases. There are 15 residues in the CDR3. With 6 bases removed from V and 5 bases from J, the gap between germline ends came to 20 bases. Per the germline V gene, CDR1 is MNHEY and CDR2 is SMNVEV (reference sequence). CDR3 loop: CASSKGQRRENEQYF. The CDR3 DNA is TGTGCCAGCAGCAAAGGACAGCGTAGGGAAAACGAGCAGTACTTC.

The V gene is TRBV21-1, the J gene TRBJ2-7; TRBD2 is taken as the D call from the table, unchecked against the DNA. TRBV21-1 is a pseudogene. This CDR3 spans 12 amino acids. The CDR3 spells CASSKVLTVEYF. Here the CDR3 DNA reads TGTGCCAGCAGCAAAGTATTAACGGTGGAGTACTTC.

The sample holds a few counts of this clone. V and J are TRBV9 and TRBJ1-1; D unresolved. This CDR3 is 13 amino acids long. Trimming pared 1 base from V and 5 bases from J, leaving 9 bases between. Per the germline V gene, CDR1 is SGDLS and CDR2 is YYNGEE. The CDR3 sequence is CASSVSRDTEAFF. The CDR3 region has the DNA TGTGCCAGCAGCGTATCGAGGGATACTGAAGCTTTCTTT.